The present entry profiles one T cell receptor (beta chain) with its context. It has no known antigen specificity. Every participant had a single incident cervical HPV16 infection, and women with prevalent HPV16 infections were excluded. Cervical HPV DNA was detected by MY09/MY11 PCR and genotyped by dot-blot hybridization. Fifteen mL of heparinized blood were centrifuged, and the buffy coat was split into aliquots, frozen at -30 degrees C, and then kept at -80 degrees C. QIAGEN kits were used to extract genomic DNA from buffy coat specimens. Using the immunoSEQ assay, multiplex PCR amplified TCR beta CDR3 regions from an average of around 1.2 ug of genomic DNA per sample. The assay corrected primer bias using a complete synthetic TCR repertoire to establish an amplification baseline. The amplicons were sequenced using the Illumina platform. Turning to the authors' computational methods: Sequences were error-corrected by clustering with frequency ratios and a modified nearest-neighbor algorithm, then analyzed in the immunoSEQ Analyzer with IMGT gene definitions. At each rarefaction depth, TCR richness and evenness were averaged across 20 rarefaction repeats, and samples with fewer sequences than that depth were excluded. V, D and J gene relative abundances were compared between groups with Wilcoxon rank sum tests, applying FDR correction. An intraclass correlation of approximately 96% for TCR richness and an average of roughly 83% across 65 to 70 gene segments were obtained from the blinded duplicates. TCRdb retrieved this table from immuneACCESS and kept in-frame rearrangements only. Not all clones are present; in checked studies, unresolved V genes account for under half, and no reason is known for the remainder. V and J calls and clone size are copied from that table; D and trimming were computed from the DNA. The table for this sample shows around 21,000 clones. About 6% of the sample is taken by the ten largest.

This sample is drawn from a study of T cells in women clearing cervical HPV infection listed by TCRdb under 2018. The study in broad terms: The cases were 20 to 30 women with histologically confirmed HPV16-related CIN3 or worse, and 2 of those women had invasive cancers. The controls were about 26 women whose single incident HPV16 infection cleared within 12 months with no development of precancer or cancer. Case blood was taken at the visit when the lesion was first identified, whereas control blood was taken when infection was no longer detected. Among cases, blood sampling came a median of 149 days after lesion detection, with an interquartile range of about 80 to 230 days. HLA typing was available for only a few women, so HLA type could not be excluded as a confounder. An exploratory proof-of-principle case-control study, nested within the Guanacaste HPV Natural History Study in Costa Rica, was conducted to compare TCR repertoires across cervical HPV16 outcomes. Cases and controls were matched on year of sample collection and on age within five years. Cases had a median age of roughly 35 years compared with 37 to 45 for controls, and baseline characteristics showed no significant differences between the groups. In the parent cohort, around 10,000 women aged 18 or older were enrolled in Guanacaste, Costa Rica, during about 1993 to 1994 and were followed for six to seven years. Quality controls consisted of five blinded duplicates per group, for a total of roughly 60 samples made up of 50 participants and around 10 replicates.

Study-wide conclusions, independent of this receptor: Random forest classifiers that combined richness and V gene abundances separated cases from controls with an estimated AUC of around 0.83. Because of the cross-sectional design, the study could not determine whether the associations came before infection or resulted from infection, and neither effector/memory subsets nor HPV-specific T cells were isolated. Because the number of T cells in each sample was unknown, differences in richness could reflect differing T-cell content rather than repertoire biology. Across sequencing depths, CIN3+ cases showed significantly higher TCR repertoire richness than controls, but evenness did not differ between the groups.

Sequencing was performed on blood buffy coat. The sequence derives from a woman aged 18-70 years with a cervical HPV16 infection that either progressed to CIN3+ or cleared (not recorded which).

CDR3 region: CSASPGGAYGYTF. The CDR3 bases that were read are TGCAGTGCTTCCCCGGGGGGCGCGTATGGC. Recombination joined TRBV20-1 with TRBJ1-2, and possibly TRBD1, on 6 matching bases. With the read ending 3 residues before the CDR3 end, the germline J gene is used to fill in that end. CDR1 DFQATT and CDR2 SNEGSKA are derived from the germline V gene (reference sequence). The CDR3 runs 13 amino acids, cysteine and phenylalanine included. Of the CDR3's DNA, 30 bases were read; they are in frame from base 1. The junction shows trimming of 5 bases on V and 5 bases on J, plus 15 bases between the germline ends.